This TCR beta chain was captured by sequencing in a study of blood T cell repertoires in COVID-19. Across the study: COVID-19 samples, acute and convalescent, were from the United States, Italy and Spain. From T cells, B-cell-depleted T cells, or PBMCs came the material, which was cDNA or gDNA.

The germline gives CDR1 SEHNR, CDR2 FQNEAQ (reference sequence). Trimming cost V 7 bases and J 0 bases; bases outside gene matches: 2. The CDR3 spans 14 residues. This clone has just one count. The same CDR3 can be traced to other DNA sequences in this sample. In the original processing: Amplification of reference gene primers was used by the study to estimate nucleated cell counts. The repertoire was sequenced with immunoSEQ multiplex PCR; TCRdb's copy has only in-frame clones and lacks some. Clone size and the V and J calls come from that table; the DNA yielded D and trimming. This table has 40,000 or so clones, more than 75% appearing once.

The J gene is TRBJ2-3, the V gene TRBV7-9, with TRBD1 matching 9 bases. The receptor comes from a woman aged 70-85 years in a cohort sampled during active COVID-19. The sequenced sample was peripheral blood. CDR3 sequence reads: CASTGTGSTDTQYF. CDR3 sequence (DNA): TGTGCCAGCACGGGGACAGGGAGCACAGATACGCAGTATTTT.